This entry describes one TCR beta chain. In germline, CDR1 is MNHEY, CDR2 SVGAGI. Trimming shortened V by 2 bases and J by 2 bases, and 16 bases separated the two germline ends. The CDR3 is made up of 16 amino acids. The data stem from a study of blood T cell repertoires in COVID-19. Overall study context: COVID-19 samples from acute and convalescent phases originated in the United States, Italy and Spain. In each case, the material was cDNA or gDNA derived from T cells, B-cell-depleted T cells, or PBMCs.

Original methodology: Amplified reference gene primers provided the basis for estimating nucleated cell counts. Assay used: immunoSEQ multiplex PCR; TCRdb lists only in-frame clones, some missing. For V, J and clone size, that table is used; D and trimming come from the DNA. The sample records fewer than 90,000 clones, about nine tenths being singletons. The sequenced sample consisted of peripheral blood. The chain employs TRBV6-5 and TRBJ2-7; D remains unclear. The TCR comes from a male donor with acute or convalescent COVID-19. The CDR3 coding sequence is TGTGCCAGCAGTTACAATCGCCAACTCCTTACCTACGAGCAGTACTTC. Protein: CASSYNRQLLTYEQYF.